Below, 23 T cell receptor beta chains from the same sample are listed, as sequenced in a study of T cells in Graves' hyperthyroidism and ophthalmopathy. Researchers took RNA transcripts and amplified the TCR beta CDR3 regions from them. Primed by the HTBI set, a first-round RT-PCR was run on the TCR CDR3. TCRdb fed the multiplex PCR reads into MiXCR, producing one record per CDR3 protein. The sample records roughly 500,000 distinct CDR3 sequences, approximately 49% being singletons. Sequenced material: peripheral blood or thyroid tissue (not recorded which). The receptors were gathered from an adult woman with Graves' disease, either hyperthyroidism or ophthalmopathy (not recorded which).

Of note for this clonotype: A read error may account for a junction end that differs from germline. V and J are TRBV10-3 and TRBJ1-5; the D gene is possibly TRBD1 (5 bases). There are 14 residues in the CDR3. Germline values: CDR1 ENHRY, CDR2 SYGVKD. The CDR3 DNA is TGTGCCAGCAGTACCGGGACGAAAGTAGGGCCCCAGCATTTT. Translated, it gives CASSTGTKVGPQHF.

This clonotype appeared many times. This chain's CDR3 is CATSRGRTSGHSTDTQYF. For the CDR3, the DNA is TGTGCCACCAGCAGAGGCAGGACTAGCGGTCATAGCACAGATACGCAGTATTTT. The J gene is TRBJ2-3, the V gene TRBV15; 10 bases line up with TRBD2. Germline V lookup: CDR1 LNHNV, CDR2 YYDKDF (reference sequence). This CDR3 has 18 residues. The ends lost 1 base at V and 0 bases at J; junction bases unmatched: 7.

Only a few counts were recorded for this clonotype. The chain joins TRBV10-3 to TRBJ1-1; D is uncertain. There are 11 residues in the CDR3. V shed 8 bases and J shed 1 base, with 5 bases lying between them. In germline, CDR1 is ENHRY, CDR2 SYGVKD. DNA for the CDR3: TGTGCCATCGGGAGGAACACTGAAGCTTTCTTT. Translated, it gives CAIGRNTEAFF.

In this sample, this clonotype turned up many times. The genes are TRBV7-2 and TRBJ2-5; possible D gene TRBD2, 6 bases. The CDR3 has 17 residues. Trimming took 3 bases from V and 3 from J, leaving 20 bases between them. From germline, CDR1 is SGHTA and CDR2 FQGNSA. The CDR3 sequence: CASSLSSTYGGEETQYF. The CDR3 DNA reads as TGTGCCAGCAGCTTGTCTAGCACCTACGGAGGGGAAGAGACCCAGTACTTC.

There are a few counts of this clonotype. This chain uses TRBV24-1 with TRBJ2-3; either TRBD1 or TRBD2 may fit D (5 bases each). V shed 1 base and J shed 2 bases, with 18 bases lying between them. This CDR3 is built from 18 residues. Germline assignment: CDR1 KGHDR and CDR2 SFDVKD. The CDR3 here is CATSDFPGAGRYTDTQYF. The CDR3 DNA sequence: TGTGCCACCAGTGATTTCCCCGGGGCTGGCAGATACACAGATACGCAGTATTTT.

A remark on this clonotype: Its ends do not fully match the called genes, so a read error is possible. The V gene is TRBV7-7, the J gene TRBJ2-3; D gene uncertain. The V gene's germline CDR1 is SSHAT and CDR2 FNYEAQ (reference sequence). The length of the CDR3 is 13 residues. In nucleotides, the CDR3 is TGTGCTAGCAGCTTTGGTAGCACAGATACGCAGTATTTT. Amino acids: CASSFGSTDTQYF.

The J gene is TRBJ1-1, the V gene TRBV19; 8 bases match TRBD1. Germline-derived CDR1 and CDR2 are LNHDA and SQIVND (reference sequence). The CDR3 has 15 residues. V lost 7 bases, J lost 1 base, and 8 bases stayed unmatched. In DNA form, the CDR3 reads TGTGCCAGTAACCAGAAGACAGGGGAGAACACTGAAGCTTTCTTT. It specifies CASNQKTGENTEAFF.

This clonotype has a count of ten or more. The chain uses TRBV6-5 and TRBJ1-4, with 9 bases that match TRBD1. The CDR3 spans 14 residues. V shed 6 bases and J 8 bases; nucleotides not matched to a gene: 7. CDR1 MNHEY and CDR2 SVGAGI come from the germline V gene. The chain's CDR3 is CASRTGTGKEKLFF. The DNA for the CDR3 is TGTGCCAGCAGAACCGGGACAGGGAAAGAAAAACTGTTTTTT.

This chain joins TRBV10-3 and TRBJ2-6, with a possible D match to TRBD2 (6 bases). Germline V gene data show CDR1 as ENHRY and CDR2 as SYGVKD. V was cut by 8 bases and J by 8 bases, with 10 bases left in between. This CDR3 contains 12 residues. CDR3 coding DNA: TGTGCCATCCCCGGGGACTCCAACGTCCTGACTTTC. Translated: CAIPGDSNVLTF.

The chain uses TRBV7-9 and TRBJ1-6, with D unresolved. Germline values: CDR1 SEHNR, CDR2 FQNEAQ (reference sequence). V was cut by 6 bases and J by 11 bases, with 11 bases left in between. The CDR3 totals 12 residues. CDR3 sequence: CASSQTRAPLHF. The CDR3 DNA sequence: TGTGCCAGCAGTCAAACTCGGGCACCCCTCCACTTT.

This clonotype was found many times. The V call is TRBV10-3, the J call TRBJ1-2; 8 bases align to TRBD1. CDR3 size: 13 residues. With 7 bases clipped from V and 4 bases from J, the junction kept 5 bases outside the gene matches. CDR1 and CDR2 from the germline V gene are ENHRY and SYGVKD. The CDR3 reads CAITDRELYGYTF. CDR3 DNA sequence: TGTGCCATCACGGACAGGGAACTCTATGGCTACACCTTC.

This chain uses TRBV20-1 with TRBJ2-1; possibly TRBD1 for D (6 bases). Germline values: CDR1 DFQATT, CDR2 SNEGSKA (reference sequence). Trimming cost V 5 bases and J 15 bases, with 14 bases left between them. The CDR3 sequence is 10 residues long. The CDR3 DNA follows: TGCAGTGCTGCCGACAGGTCCCGGTTCTTC. Translating gives CSAADRSRFF.

This clonotype was picked up one time. The CDR3 loop reads CASSTPPAEAFF. DNA of the CDR3: TGTGCCAGTAGTACTCCCCCGGCTGAAGCTTTCTTT. The genes are TRBV19 and TRBJ1-1; D uncertain. The CDR3 is made up of 12 amino acids. V lost 4 bases and J 6 bases, leaving 9 bases between the germline ends. Germline V gives CDR1 LNHDA, CDR2 SQIVND (reference sequence).

The rearrangement links TRBV10-2 to TRBJ1-6; 8 nucleotides match TRBD1. The CDR3 consists of 17 residues. After removal of 1 base from V and 7 bases from J, the junction contained 9 bases not matched to a gene. CDR1 and CDR2 from the germline V gene are WSHSY and SAAADI. CDR3 in amino acids: CASSEFLLTGGNSPLHF. The CDR3 DNA sequence: TGCGCCAGCAGTGAGTTCCTCCTCACAGGGGGAAATTCACCCCTCCACTTT.

This clonotype was counted between two and nine times. The chain employs TRBV9 and TRBJ2-7; D perhaps matches TRBD2 (6 bases). V lost 0 bases, J lost 7 bases, and 14 bases lay in between. The CDR3 runs 14 residues. In germline, CDR1 is SGDLS, CDR2 YYNGEE. The CDR3: CASSVGGGSKEQYF. For the CDR3, the DNA is TGTGCCAGCAGCGTAGGAGGAGGGTCTAAAGAGCAGTACTTC.

The rearrangement uses TRBV7-2 and TRBJ2-5, with D maybe TRBD1 (5 bases). The germline V gene encodes CDR1 SGHTA and CDR2 FQGNSA. V lost 2 bases, J lost 3 bases, and 10 bases lay in between. This CDR3 is 14 amino acids long. CDR3 in amino acids: CASSLSGAEETQYF. For the CDR3, the DNA is TGTGCCAGCAGCTTATCTGGGGCCGAAGAGACCCAGTACTTC.

This clonotype was found a few times. The J gene is TRBJ2-7, the V gene TRBV7-2, with D possibly matching TRBD2 (5 bases). V lost 1 base, J lost 1 base, and 8 bases lay in between. CDR3 length: 14 amino acids. Germline values: CDR1 SGHTA, CDR2 FQGNSA. CDR3 in amino acids: CASSLVWTSYEQYF. CDR3 nucleotide sequence: TGTGCCAGCAGCTTAGTATGGACTTCCTACGAGCAGTACTTC.

This clonotype was picked up many times. The chain combines TRBV10-3 with TRBJ1-1; TRBD1 is a possible D gene (5 bases). Germline CDR1 and CDR2: ENHRY and SYGVKD. This CDR3 has 15 amino acids. V dropped 4 bases and J dropped 0 bases, with 12 bases sitting between them. This CDR3 reads CAISGTGGMNTEAFF. CDR3 bases: TGTGCCATCAGTGGTACCGGGGGAATGAACACTGAAGCTTTCTTT.

This clonotype was recorded a few times. The rearrangement links TRBV20-1 to TRBJ1-1, with TRBD1 identical over 9 bases. V gave up 6 bases and J gave up 0 bases; unmatched junction bases: 5. CDR1 is DFQATT and CDR2 is SNEGSKA in the germline V gene (reference sequence). This CDR3 comprises 14 residues. The CDR3 sequence: CSATGGDMNTEAFF. The CDR3 DNA sequence: TGCAGTGCGACAGGGGGGGACATGAACACTGAAGCTTTCTTT.

Regarding this clonotype: A much larger clonotype is one base distant, so this may be a read error. V and J are TRBV6-1 and TRBJ2-7, with 9 bases aligning to TRBD2. The CDR3 runs to 15 residues. CDR1 and CDR2 from the germline V gene are MNHNS and SASEGT. The V and J ends lost 0 bases and 3 bases, in that order; junction bases with no gene match: 3. The CDR3 bases are TGTGCCAGCAGTGAAGCTAGCGGGGGTAACTACGAGCAGTACTTC. This sequence encodes CASSEASGGNYEQYF.

Many counts were recorded for this clonotype. This chain connects TRBV2 to TRBJ1-1; possible D gene TRBD1, 5 bases. The V end was cut by 4 bases, the J end by 0 bases, with 15 bases between. This CDR3 comprises 16 residues. Germline V CDR1 and CDR2: SNHLY, FYNNEI. CDR3 loop: CASSVGRGGVNTEAFF. The CDR3 nucleotides are TGTGCCAGCAGTGTTGGGAGGGGAGGGGTGAACACTGAAGCTTTCTTT.

A few counts support this clonotype. The chain joins TRBV7-2 to TRBJ1-2, with a tentative D call TRBD1 (5 bases). Trimming pared 5 bases from V and 6 bases from J, leaving 13 bases between. This CDR3 has 13 residues. Looked up from germline, CDR1 is SGHTA and CDR2 is FQGNSA. The CDR3 DNA reads as TGTGCCAGCAGCACCCCCGGGGACGATGGCTACACCTTC. Its translation: CASSTPGDDGYTF.

The rearrangement joins TRBV29-1 to TRBJ2-7, with D possibly being TRBD1 (6 bases). Trimming removed 4 bases at V and 5 bases at J, with 18 bases between. Germline CDR1 and CDR2: SQVTM and ANQGSEA. CDR3 length: 14 residues. The CDR3 loop reads CSVVRDQGNHEQYF. CDR3 nucleotide sequence: TGCAGCGTTGTTCGGGACCAGGGGAACCACGAGCAGTACTTC.